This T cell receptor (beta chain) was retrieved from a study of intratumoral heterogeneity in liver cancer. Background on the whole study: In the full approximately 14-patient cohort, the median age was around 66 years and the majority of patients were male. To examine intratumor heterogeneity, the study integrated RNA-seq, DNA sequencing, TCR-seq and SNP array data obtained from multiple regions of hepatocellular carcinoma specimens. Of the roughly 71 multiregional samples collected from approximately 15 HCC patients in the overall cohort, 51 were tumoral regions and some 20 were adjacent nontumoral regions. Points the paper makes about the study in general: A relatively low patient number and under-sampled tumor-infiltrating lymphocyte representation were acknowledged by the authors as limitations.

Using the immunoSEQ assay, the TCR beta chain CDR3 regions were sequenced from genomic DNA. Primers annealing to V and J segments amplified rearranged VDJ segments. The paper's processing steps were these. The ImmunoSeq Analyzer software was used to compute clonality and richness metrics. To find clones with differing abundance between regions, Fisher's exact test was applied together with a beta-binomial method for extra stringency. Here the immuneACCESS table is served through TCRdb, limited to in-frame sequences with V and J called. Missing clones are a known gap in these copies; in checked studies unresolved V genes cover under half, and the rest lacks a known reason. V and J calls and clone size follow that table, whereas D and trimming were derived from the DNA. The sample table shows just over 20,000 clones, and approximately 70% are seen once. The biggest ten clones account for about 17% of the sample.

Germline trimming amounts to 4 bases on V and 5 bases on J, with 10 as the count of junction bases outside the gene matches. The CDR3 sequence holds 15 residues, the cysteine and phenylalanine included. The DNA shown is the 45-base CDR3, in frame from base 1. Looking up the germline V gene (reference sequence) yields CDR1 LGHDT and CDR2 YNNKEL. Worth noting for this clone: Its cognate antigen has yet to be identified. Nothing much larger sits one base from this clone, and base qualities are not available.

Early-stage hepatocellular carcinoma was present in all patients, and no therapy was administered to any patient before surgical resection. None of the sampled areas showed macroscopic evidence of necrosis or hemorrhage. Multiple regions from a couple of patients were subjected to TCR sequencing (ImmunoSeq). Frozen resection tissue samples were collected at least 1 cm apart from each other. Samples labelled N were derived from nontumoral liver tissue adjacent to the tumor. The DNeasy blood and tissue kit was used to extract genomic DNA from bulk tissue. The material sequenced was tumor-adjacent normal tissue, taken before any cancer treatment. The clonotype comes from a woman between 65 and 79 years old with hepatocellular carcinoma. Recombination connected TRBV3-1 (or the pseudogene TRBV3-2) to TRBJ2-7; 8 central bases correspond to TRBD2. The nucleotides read TGTGCCAGCAGCCGCCCAAGCGGGAGAGTGAACGAGCAGTACTTC. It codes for CASSRPSGRVNEQYF.